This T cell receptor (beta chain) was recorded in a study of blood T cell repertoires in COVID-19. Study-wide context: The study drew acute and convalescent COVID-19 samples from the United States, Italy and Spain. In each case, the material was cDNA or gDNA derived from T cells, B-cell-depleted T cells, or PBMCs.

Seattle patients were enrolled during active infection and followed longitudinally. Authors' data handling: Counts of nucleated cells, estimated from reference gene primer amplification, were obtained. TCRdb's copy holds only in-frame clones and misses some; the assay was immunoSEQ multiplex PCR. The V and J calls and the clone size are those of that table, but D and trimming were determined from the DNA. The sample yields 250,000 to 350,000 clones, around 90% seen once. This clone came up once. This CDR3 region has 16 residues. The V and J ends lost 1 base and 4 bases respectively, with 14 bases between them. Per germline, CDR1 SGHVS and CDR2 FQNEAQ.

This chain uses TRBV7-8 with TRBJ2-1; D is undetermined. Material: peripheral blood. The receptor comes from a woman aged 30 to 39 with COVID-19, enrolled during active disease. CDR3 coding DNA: TGTGCCAGCAGCTTAGTATCCTACCGAGGTTACAATGAGCAGTTCTTC. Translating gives CASSLVSYRGYNEQFF.